The 17 T cell receptor beta chains below were found in one sample sequenced in a study of blood T cell repertoires in COVID-19. Clones were read by immunoSEQ multiplex PCR, and TCRdb kept only the in-frame ones, dropping some. Among approximately 210,000 clones listed, 85% to 90% were seen once. The specimen sequenced was peripheral blood. These receptors were taken from a man between 50 and 59 years old with COVID-19, enrolled during active disease.

This clone appeared a single time. V and J are TRBV5-4 and TRBJ2-7; 8 bases fit TRBD1. Trimming removed 0 bases from V and 0 bases from J; junction bases left unmatched: 2. The germline V gene has CDR1 SGHNT and CDR2 YYREEE (reference sequence). The CDR3 has 15 amino acids. In nucleotides, the CDR3 is TGTGCCAGCAGCTTGGGGGACAGGAGCTCCTACGAGCAGTACTTC. Encoded protein: CASSLGDRSSYEQYF.

The J gene is TRBJ1-1, the V gene TRBV6-5; 10 nucleotides line up with TRBD1. There are 13 residues in the CDR3. V gave up 4 bases and J gave up 7 bases; unmatched junction bases: 3. Germline lookup yields CDR1 MNHEY and CDR2 SVGAGI. CDR3 sequence (DNA): TGTGCCAGCAGTTCGGGACAGGGGCGTGAAGCTTTCTTT. The encoded protein is CASSSGQGREAFF.

In this sample, this clone turned up a few times. The chain links TRBV5-6 to TRBJ1-6; 7 nucleotides line up with TRBD1. Unmatched junction bases numbered 7, after V lost 0 bases and J lost 4 bases. The CDR3 runs 17 residues. Germline values: CDR1 SGHDT, CDR2 YYEEEE. The CDR3 nucleotides are TGTGCCAGCAGCTTGGGGGGGACAGTACAATATAATTCACCCCTCCACTTT. Residues: CASSLGGTVQYNSPLHF.

This clone was found once. V is TRBV7-9 and J is TRBJ1-6; D not certain. The CDR3 loop spans 14 amino acids. In germline, CDR1 is SEHNR, CDR2 FQNEAQ (reference sequence). V lost 0 bases, J lost 5 bases, and 5 bases lay in between. CDR3 loop: CASSLAGDNSPLHF. The CDR3 region has the DNA TGTGCCAGCAGCTTAGCCGGAGATAATTCACCCCTCCACTTT.

This chain links TRBV4-3 with TRBJ2-3, with 8 positions matching TRBD2. The CDR3 covers 17 residues. The junction had 7 bases not matched to a gene; V was cut back by 1 base and J by 1 base. Germline V gene data show CDR1 as LGHNA and CDR2 as YSLEER. The CDR3, as DNA: TGCGCCAGCAGCCAAGGCATATTGCGGGGGGGCACAGATACGCAGTATTTT. It yields the protein CASSQGILRGGTDTQYF.

V is TRBV2 and J is TRBJ2-7; D call uncertain. Germline CDR1 and CDR2: SNHLY and FYNNEI. Between the trimmed V and J ends, which lost 4 bases and 1 base, there was a span of 11 bases. CDR3 length equals 14 residues. CDR3 sequence (DNA): TGTGCCAGCAGTGGGGTTACAGTTTCCTACGAGCAGTACTTC. Its protein is CASSGVTVSYEQYF.

This rearrangement joins TRBV6-5 to TRBJ1-2, with D perhaps TRBD1 (5 bases). CDR3 length: 13 residues. V was shortened by 5 bases and J by 3 bases, with 10 bases between the two germline ends. Germline CDR1 MNHEY, CDR2 SVGAGI. The CDR3 is CASSLDSYYGYTF. CDR3 DNA sequence: TGTGCCAGCAGTCTTGACAGTTACTATGGCTACACCTTC.

The J gene is TRBJ1-3, the V gene TRBV27; D not certain. Germline V gives CDR1 MNHEY, CDR2 SMNVEV (reference sequence). Trimming left V 6 bases short and J 2 bases short, with 11 bases between. The CDR3 is made up of 14 amino acids. CDR3 in amino acids: CASSTHAAGNTIYF. In DNA form, the CDR3 reads TGTGCCAGCAGCACTCACGCGGCTGGAAACACCATATATTTT.

V is TRBV19 and J is TRBJ1-1; 8 positions match TRBD1. The trim removed 4 bases at V and 0 bases at J, leaving 13 bases unmatched. In germline, CDR1 is LNHDA, CDR2 SQIVND (reference sequence). This CDR3 is built from 18 residues. In DNA, the CDR3 is TGTGCCAGTAGTACACTGGGACAGGTAGGTCGGCTGAACACTGAAGCTTTCTTT. This translates into CASSTLGQVGRLNTEAFF.

V is TRBV7-2 and J is TRBJ1-2, with D perhaps TRBD1 (5 bases). The V and J ends lost 1 base and 5 bases respectively, with 11 bases between them. The CDR3 totals 14 residues. The germline V gene encodes CDR1 SGHTA and CDR2 FQGNSA. CDR3 bases: TGTGCCAGCAGCTTAGTGCTGGAGGGGTATGGCTACACCTTC. It codes for CASSLVLEGYGYTF.

CDR3 residues: CASSVVPGQGGGYTF. CDR3 nucleotide sequence: TGTGCCAGTAGTGTCGTCCCGGGACAGGGAGGTGGCTACACCTTC. V and J are TRBV19 and TRBJ1-2; TRBD1 agrees at 9 bases. The CDR3 runs 15 residues. Germline CDR1 and CDR2: LNHDA and SQIVND (reference sequence). Trimming took 5 bases from V and 7 from J; bases not matched to a gene: 11.

In nucleotides, the CDR3 is TGTGCCAGCAGCTTTTCACTGGGACAGTACTCCTACGAGCAGTACTTC. Translation gives CASSFSLGQYSYEQYF. The chain is built from TRBV3-1 (or the pseudogene TRBV3-2) and TRBJ2-7; TRBD1 agrees at 7 bases. Unmatched junction bases numbered 10, after V lost 5 bases and J lost 0 bases. Germline CDR1 is LGHDT and CDR2 is YNNKEL (reference sequence). This CDR3 is built from 16 residues.

This clone has more than one count but fewer than ten. This chain links TRBV3-1 (or the pseudogene TRBV3-2) with TRBJ2-2; 7 nucleotides agree with TRBD2. Germline V lookup: CDR1 LGHDT, CDR2 YNNKEL (reference sequence). The CDR3 spans 15 residues. Trimming removed 3 bases from V and 4 bases from J; junction bases left unmatched: 5. CDR3 nucleotide sequence: TGTGCCAGCAGCCAGCAAGCGGGGCCCACCGGGGAGCTGTTTTTT. The encoded protein is CASSQQAGPTGELFF.

This rearrangement joins TRBV5-1 to TRBJ1-4; D is uncertain. The CDR3 runs 15 residues. Germline CDR1 SGHRS, CDR2 YFSETQ. V was shortened by 0 bases and J by 3 bases, with 9 bases between the two germline ends. Here the CDR3 DNA reads TGCGCCAGCAGCTTGGCGTCGGCGGCTAATGAAAAACTGTTTTTT. It translates to CASSLASAANEKLFF.

The J gene is TRBJ1-3, the V gene TRBV6-5; D is possibly TRBD1 (5 bases). The V gene's germline CDR1 is MNHEY and CDR2 SVGAGI. V lost 2 bases and J lost 3, with 8 bases in between. The CDR3 runs to 14 residues. CDR3 sequence (DNA): TGTGCCAGCAGTTACGGGCAGGGTGGAAACACCATATATTTT. Its protein is CASSYGQGGNTIYF.

The V call is TRBV14, the J call TRBJ2-3; TRBD1 matches at 12 bases. The germline V gene has CDR1 SGHDN and CDR2 FVKESK. Germline trimming cut 6 bases from V and 4 bases from J; bases unmatched to any gene: 8. There are 16 residues in the CDR3. Here the CDR3 reads CASSDTGQGASDTQYF. The CDR3 DNA follows: TGTGCCAGCAGTGACACGGGACAGGGGGCGTCAGATACGCAGTATTTT.

The chain uses TRBV9 and TRBJ1-4, with D hard to call. The CDR3 spans 15 residues. V was pared by 1 base and J by 2 bases, with 9 bases between. Per the germline V gene, CDR1 is SGDLS and CDR2 is YYNGEE. The CDR3 DNA reads as TGTGCCAGCAGCGTACGGGATCGGACTAATGAAAAACTGTTTTTT. Amino acid sequence: CASSVRDRTNEKLFF.